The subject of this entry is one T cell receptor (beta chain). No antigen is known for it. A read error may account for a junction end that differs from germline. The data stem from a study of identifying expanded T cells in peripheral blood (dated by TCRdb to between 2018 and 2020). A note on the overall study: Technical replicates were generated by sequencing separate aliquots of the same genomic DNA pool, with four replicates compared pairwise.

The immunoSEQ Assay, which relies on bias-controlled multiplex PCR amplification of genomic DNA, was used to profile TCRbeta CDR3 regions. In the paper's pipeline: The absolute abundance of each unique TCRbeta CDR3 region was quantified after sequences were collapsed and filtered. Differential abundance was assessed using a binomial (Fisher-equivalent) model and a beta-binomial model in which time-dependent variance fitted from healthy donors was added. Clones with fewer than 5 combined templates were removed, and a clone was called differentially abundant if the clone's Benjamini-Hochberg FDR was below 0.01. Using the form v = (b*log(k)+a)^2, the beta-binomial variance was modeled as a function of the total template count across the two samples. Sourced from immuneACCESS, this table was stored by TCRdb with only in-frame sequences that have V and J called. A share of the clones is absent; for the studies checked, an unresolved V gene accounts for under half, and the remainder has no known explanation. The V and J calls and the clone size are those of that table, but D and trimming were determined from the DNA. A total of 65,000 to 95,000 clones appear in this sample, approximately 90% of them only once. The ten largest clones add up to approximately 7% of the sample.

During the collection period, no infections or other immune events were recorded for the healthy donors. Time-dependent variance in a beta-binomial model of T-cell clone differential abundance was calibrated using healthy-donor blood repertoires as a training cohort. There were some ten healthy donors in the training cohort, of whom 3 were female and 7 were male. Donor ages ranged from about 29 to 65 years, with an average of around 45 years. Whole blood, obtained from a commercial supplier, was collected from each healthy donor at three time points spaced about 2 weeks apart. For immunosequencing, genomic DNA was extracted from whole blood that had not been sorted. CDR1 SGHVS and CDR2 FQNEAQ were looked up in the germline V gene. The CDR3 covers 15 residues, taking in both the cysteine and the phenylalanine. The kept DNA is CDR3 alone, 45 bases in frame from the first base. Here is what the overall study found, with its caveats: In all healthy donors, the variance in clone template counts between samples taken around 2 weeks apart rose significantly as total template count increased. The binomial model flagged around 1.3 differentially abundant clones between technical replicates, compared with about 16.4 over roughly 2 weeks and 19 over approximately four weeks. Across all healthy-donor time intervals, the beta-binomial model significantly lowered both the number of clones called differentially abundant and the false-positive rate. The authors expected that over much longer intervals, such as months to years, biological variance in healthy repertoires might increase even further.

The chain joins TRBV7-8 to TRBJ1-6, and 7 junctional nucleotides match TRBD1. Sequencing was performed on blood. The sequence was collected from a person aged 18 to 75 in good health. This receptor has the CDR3 CASSPGQSRNSPLHF. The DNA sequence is TGTGCCAGCAGCCCGGGACAGTCCAGGAATTCCCCCCTCCACTTT.